What follows are 32 T cell receptor beta chains derived from one specimen sequenced in a study of identical twins. Each CDR3 protein is one row after TCRdb ran MiXCR on the 5' RACE reads. Altogether 450,000 or so distinct CDR3 sequences are present, approximately 14% being singletons, with the ten largest covering roughly 0.5%. Separately, the same data were catalogued under a study of yellow fever vaccine responses in identical twins.

Sequenced material: CD4+ T cells sorted from blood. The receptor set was obtained from a young woman in good health.

This clonotype was counted many times. J is TRBJ1-5 and V is TRBV5-1, with D possibly TRBD1 on 5 matching bases. The CDR3 totals 15 residues. Trimming took 1 base from V and 2 from J, leaving 10 bases between them. Germline CDR1 SGHRS, CDR2 YFSETQ. The chain's CDR3 is CASSLQGDRNQPQHF. For the CDR3, the DNA is TGCGCCAGCAGCTTGCAAGGGGACCGCAATCAGCCCCAGCATTTT.

This clonotype was counted only a few times. V and J are TRBV2 and TRBJ2-5; D remains unclear. Trimming pared 6 bases from V and 4 bases from J, leaving 6 bases between. This CDR3 is built from 11 residues. Per germline, CDR1 SNHLY and CDR2 FYNNEI. DNA of the CDR3: TGTGCCAGCAGAATTGTAGAGACCCAGTACTTC. Its protein product is CASRIVETQYF.

The chain is built from TRBV4-3 and TRBJ2-2; 10 bases are a match to TRBD2. The CDR3 consists of 16 residues. The germline V gene encodes CDR1 LGHNA and CDR2 YSLEER. Trimming took 0 bases from V and 3 from J; bases not matched to a gene: 1. The CDR3 reads CASSQELAGDTGELFF. In DNA form, the CDR3 reads TGCGCCAGCAGCCAAGAGCTAGCGGGAGACACCGGGGAGCTGTTTTTT.

The chain joins TRBV20-1 to TRBJ1-1, with TRBD1 matching 7 bases. The CDR3 extends over 12 amino acids. Per the germline V gene, CDR1 is DFQATT and CDR2 is SNEGSKA (reference sequence). J was trimmed by 5 bases and V by 4 bases; bases with no gene match: 4. DNA for the CDR3: TGCAGTGCTAACAGGGGAATGACTGAAGCTTTCTTT. The encoded protein is CSANRGMTEAFF.

J is TRBJ2-4 and V is TRBV12-3 or TRBV12-4, with 7 bases identical to TRBD1. This CDR3 contains 15 residues. The J segment lost 1 base and the V segment lost 6 bases, leaving 6 bases of the junction unmatched. The CDR3 here is CASSQEQGAKNIQYF. DNA for the CDR3: TGTGCCAGCAGCCAGGAACAGGGGGCCAAAAACATTCAGTACTTC.

This clonotype came up a few times. The rearrangement links TRBV27 to TRBJ2-3, with 7 nucleotides matching TRBD2. The germline gives CDR1 MNHEY, CDR2 SMNVEV (reference sequence). This CDR3 has 16 amino acids. The ends lost 3 bases at V and 0 bases at J; junction bases unmatched: 6. The CDR3, as DNA: TGTGCCAGCAGTTTCTGGGGCGGGAGAAGCACAGATACGCAGTATTTT. Its protein is CASSFWGGRSTDTQYF.

V is TRBV24-1 and J is TRBJ2-1; 7 bases match TRBD1. CDR3 length: 20 residues. V lost 5 bases, J lost 2 bases, and 20 bases stayed unmatched. The germline V gene has CDR1 KGHDR and CDR2 SFDVKD. CDR3 nucleotides: TGTGCCACCAGTGTTCCCTTGCCCCAGGCCCCAGGGGGAACCTACAATGAGCAGTTCTTC. It is translated as CATSVPLPQAPGGTYNEQFF.

This clonotype was observed many times. The chain joins TRBV7-9 to TRBJ1-1; 8 bases agree with TRBD1. This CDR3 region has 13 residues. Trimming at V came to 4 bases and at J to 7 bases, leaving 5 bases not matched to a gene. The germline gives CDR1 SEHNR, CDR2 FQNEAQ (reference sequence). The CDR3 region is CASSSQGAVEAFF. The CDR3 DNA follows: TGTGCCAGCAGCTCGCAGGGGGCAGTTGAAGCTTTCTTT.

The J gene is TRBJ2-2, the V gene TRBV27, with no clear D. This CDR3 spans 15 amino acids. The V gene's germline CDR1 is MNHEY and CDR2 SMNVEV (reference sequence). V lost 4 bases and J 4 bases, leaving 13 bases between the germline ends. The DNA of the CDR3 is TGTGCCAGCAGTTCCCCTCGAACATTCACCGGGGAGCTGTTTTTT. This translates into CASSSPRTFTGELFF.

The chain is built from TRBV5-1 and TRBJ2-1, with TRBD1 matching 11 bases. The V gene's germline CDR1 is SGHRS and CDR2 YFSETQ. The CDR3 spans 16 residues. V lost 0 bases, J lost 5 bases, and 4 bases stayed unmatched. The chain's CDR3 is CASSLDGQGAHNEQFF. CDR3 nucleotides: TGCGCCAGCAGCTTGGACGGACAGGGGGCTCACAATGAGCAGTTCTTC.

The CDR3 sequence is CASSATTGTVSGANVLTF. The CDR3 nucleotides are TGTGCCAGCAGCGCAACCACCGGGACAGTCTCTGGGGCCAACGTCCTGACTTTC. V usage is TRBV6-2 or TRBV6-3 and J usage is TRBJ2-6; 7 nucleotides line up with TRBD1. Per germline, CDR1 MNHEY and CDR2 SVGEGT. V lost 6 bases to trimming and J lost 0 bases; unmatched junction nucleotides: 11. CDR3 size: 18 residues.

The chain combines TRBV18 with TRBJ2-5; 8 bases match TRBD1. There are 15 residues in the CDR3. The V and J ends lost 2 bases and 4 bases, in that order; junction bases with no gene match: 6. The germline gives CDR1 KGHSH, CDR2 LQKENI. The CDR3 DNA follows: TGTGCCAGCTCACCAGGGACAGGATTTGGAGAGACCCAGTACTTC. As protein: CASSPGTGFGETQYF.

This clonotype has more than one count but fewer than ten. The chain couples TRBV5-1 to TRBJ2-1, with D perhaps assigned TRBD1 or TRBD2 (6 bases each). In germline, CDR1 is SGHRS, CDR2 YFSETQ. The V gene lost 0 bases and the J gene lost 10 bases, with 17 bases spanning the gap. This CDR3 contains 15 residues. CDR3: CASSLVGGPREEQFF. CDR3 sequence (DNA): TGCGCCAGCAGCTTGGTGGGGGGCCCACGGGAAGAGCAGTTCTTC.

This clonotype was counted only a few times. The rearrangement joins TRBV7-3 to TRBJ2-3; D is unresolved. CDR1 and CDR2 from the germline V gene are SGHTA and FQGTGA. The CDR3 is 17 residues long. Between the trimmed V and J ends, which lost 2 bases and 1 base, there was a span of 16 bases. DNA of the CDR3: TGTGCCAGCAGCTTAGCCCCCCGAGCAACAGGCACAGATACGCAGTATTTT. Its translation: CASSLAPRATGTDTQYF. Full variable domain (remainder filled in from reference TRBV7-3 and TRBJ2-3): GAGVSQTPSNKVTEKGKYVELRCDPISGHTALYWYRQSLGQGPEFLIYFQGTGAADDSGLPNDRFFAVRPEGSVSTLKIQRTERGDSAVYLCASSLAPRATGTDTQYFGPGTRLTVL.

The J gene is TRBJ2-3, the V gene TRBV20-1; D unclear. V shed 2 bases and J shed 6 bases, with 15 bases lying between them. The germline V gene encodes CDR1 DFQATT and CDR2 SNEGSKA (reference sequence). CDR3 length equals 14 residues. DNA of the CDR3: TGCAGTGCTAGACTAGGGTGGGTCGGGGATACGCAGTATTTT. Its protein is CSARLGWVGDTQYF.

This clonotype was counted once. V gene TRBV5-1 combines with J gene TRBJ2-3, with D possibly being TRBD1 or TRBD2 (6 bases each). Germline V CDR1 and CDR2: SGHRS, YFSETQ. V lost 4 bases and J 2 bases, leaving 14 bases between the germline ends. CDR3 length: 15 residues. CDR3 residues: CASSVKGGYTDTQYF. DNA of the CDR3: TGCGCCAGCAGCGTGAAAGGGGGGTACACAGATACGCAGTATTTT.

Many counts were recorded for this clonotype. This chain joins TRBV20-1 and TRBJ2-5, with D hard to call. V was trimmed by 6 bases and J by 5 bases, leaving 16 bases between them. In germline, CDR1 is DFQATT, CDR2 SNEGSKA (reference sequence). This CDR3 has 13 residues. CDR3 bases: TGCAGTGCCCCAGTCGGCCAGAGGGAGACCCAGTACTTC. Translating it yields CSAPVGQRETQYF.

V usage is TRBV28 and J usage is TRBJ1-2; D not resolved. The V gene's germline CDR1 is MDHEN and CDR2 SYDVKM. The CDR3 extends over 14 amino acids. V was cut by 3 bases and J by 3 bases, with 11 bases left in between. CDR3 nucleotides: TGTGCCAGCAGTTTGGGTGGCAGAGACTATGGCTACACCTTC. Translated, it gives CASSLGGRDYGYTF.

This clonotype was counted a few times. The chain recombines TRBV6-4 with TRBJ2-3, with D maybe TRBD2 (6 bases). Trimming left V 4 bases short and J 0 bases short, with 11 bases between. This CDR3 has 15 residues. The germline CDR1 and CDR2 sequences are MRHNA and SNTAGT. CDR3 residues: CASSGSGRSTDTQYF. As DNA, the CDR3 is TGTGCCAGCAGTGGGAGCGGGCGAAGCACAGATACGCAGTATTTT.

The V and J genes are TRBV4-1 and TRBJ2-1, with 14 bases that match TRBD2. From germline, CDR1 is MGHRA and CDR2 YSYEKL. V was clipped by 4 bases and J by 3 bases; unmatched bases: 5. This CDR3 comprises 17 residues. This chain's CDR3 is CASSPGTSGRLYNEQFF. The CDR3 DNA follows: TGCGCCAGCAGCCCCGGGACTAGCGGGAGACTCTACAATGAGCAGTTCTTC.

This clonotype has a handful of counts. In DNA, the CDR3 is TGTGCCAGCACCAATACTCCGGGGGAGCTGTTTTTT. Translation: CASTNTPGELFF. This chain links TRBV7-2 with TRBJ2-2; D gene unclear. The CDR3 has 12 residues. The ends were cut back, 7 bases at V and 8 bases at J, with 11 bases in the middle. Germline CDR1 reads SGHTA; CDR2 reads FQGNSA.

In this sample, this clonotype turned up many times. The chain is built from TRBV7-9 and TRBJ2-1; maybe TRBD1 (6 bases). Germline V CDR1 and CDR2: SEHNR, FQNEAQ (reference sequence). This CDR3 is 13 amino acids long. The ends were cut back, 5 bases at V and 4 bases at J, with 9 bases in the middle. CDR3 sequence: CASSVTGYNEQFF. DNA of the CDR3: TGTGCCAGCAGCGTAACAGGGTACAATGAGCAGTTCTTC.

The J gene is TRBJ2-5, the V gene TRBV6-1; 9 nucleotides agree with TRBD2. J lost 3 bases, V lost 11 bases, and 16 bases had no gene match. This CDR3 has 16 amino acids. Germline CDR1 reads MNHNS; CDR2 reads SASEGT. The DNA for the CDR3 is TGTGCCGCCCGCCTCATGGCAGCGGGGGGCAAAGAGACCCAGTACTTC. Its protein product is CAARLMAAGGKETQYF.

V usage is TRBV5-5 and J usage is TRBJ2-1; 12 bases line up with TRBD2. The CDR3 is 15 amino acids. The germline CDR1 and CDR2 sequences are SGHKS and YYEKEE (reference sequence). With 8 bases clipped from V and 6 bases from J, the junction kept 9 bases outside the gene matches. CDR3 loop: CARSPGLAGPNEQFF. Here the CDR3 DNA reads TGTGCCAGGAGCCCGGGACTAGCGGGCCCCAATGAGCAGTTCTTC.

The rearrangement joins TRBV30 to TRBJ2-1; D remains unclear. Germline assignment: CDR1 GTSNPN and CDR2 SVGIG (reference sequence). This CDR3 has 10 residues. The V end lost 1 base, the J end lost 5 bases, and 0 bases lay between the germline ends. The CDR3 DNA is TGTGCCTGGAGTGACAATGAGCAGTTCTTC. This codes for CAWSDNEQFF.

The rearrangement uses TRBV19 and TRBJ2-1, with 8 bases lining up with TRBD1. The trim removed 5 bases at V and 2 bases at J, leaving 8 bases unmatched. The V gene's germline CDR1 is LNHDA and CDR2 SQIVND (reference sequence). The length of the CDR3 is 16 residues. CDR3 residues: CASSPGTGNTYNEQFF. In nucleotides, the CDR3 is TGTGCCAGTAGTCCCGGGACAGGAAACACCTACAATGAGCAGTTCTTC.

The sample holds a few counts of this clonotype. The chain has TRBV5-1 and TRBJ2-2, with no clear D. This CDR3 contains 15 residues. With 3 bases removed from V and 4 bases from J, the gap between germline ends came to 13 bases. Germline CDR1 SGHRS, CDR2 YFSETQ. The CDR3 protein is CASSSIGTSTGELFF. The CDR3 DNA reads TGCGCCAGCAGCTCCATAGGCACGAGCACCGGGGAGCTGTTTTTT.

This clonotype appeared many times. This chain links TRBV28 with TRBJ2-2; tentatively, D is TRBD2 (6 bases). The ends were cut back, 6 bases at V and 2 bases at J, with 19 bases in the middle. This CDR3 has 17 amino acids. Germline V CDR1 and CDR2: MDHEN, SYDVKM. The DNA for the CDR3 is TGTGCCAGCAGCCCGGAGGGGCGGGGTATCAACACCGGGGAGCTGTTTTTT. This gives the protein CASSPEGRGINTGELFF.

V usage is TRBV5-1 and J usage is TRBJ2-1; 9 bases line up with TRBD1. CDR3 length: 14 residues. J gave up 9 bases and V 4 bases, and 8 bases lay outside the gene matches. Germline CDR1 and CDR2: SGHRS and YFSETQ. The CDR3 region is CASSTATGGLEQFF. CDR3 nucleotides: TGCGCCAGCAGCACGGCTACAGGGGGCCTTGAGCAGTTCTTC.

A few counts support this clonotype. The chain couples TRBV10-3 to TRBJ2-3, with D possibly TRBD2 on 5 matching bases. V was cut by 3 bases and J by 3 bases, with 13 bases left in between. Looked up from germline, CDR1 is ENHRY and CDR2 is SYGVKD. This CDR3 contains 15 residues. DNA for the CDR3: TGTGCCATCAGTGACGGGGAGTTAAAGACAGATACGCAGTATTTT. It specifies CAISDGELKTDTQYF.

The chain combines TRBV5-1 with TRBJ1-2, with a possible D match to TRBD1 (6 bases). There are 14 residues in the CDR3. CDR1 SGHRS and CDR2 YFSETQ come from the germline V gene. V was clipped by 2 bases and J by 2 bases, with 10 bases between them. The CDR3 reads CASSFPDRNYGYTF. In DNA, the CDR3 is TGCGCCAGCAGCTTCCCCGACAGGAACTATGGCTACACCTTC.

V is TRBV4-3 and J is TRBJ2-7; 8 bases agree with TRBD2. Unmatched junction bases numbered 7, after V lost 1 base and J lost 2 bases. The CDR3 contains 16 residues. CDR1 and CDR2 from the germline V gene are LGHNA and YSLEER. The CDR3 bases are TGCGCCAGCAGCCAAGGGGCGGGGGGCCTCGCCTACGAGCAGTACTTC. Its translation: CASSQGAGGLAYEQYF.